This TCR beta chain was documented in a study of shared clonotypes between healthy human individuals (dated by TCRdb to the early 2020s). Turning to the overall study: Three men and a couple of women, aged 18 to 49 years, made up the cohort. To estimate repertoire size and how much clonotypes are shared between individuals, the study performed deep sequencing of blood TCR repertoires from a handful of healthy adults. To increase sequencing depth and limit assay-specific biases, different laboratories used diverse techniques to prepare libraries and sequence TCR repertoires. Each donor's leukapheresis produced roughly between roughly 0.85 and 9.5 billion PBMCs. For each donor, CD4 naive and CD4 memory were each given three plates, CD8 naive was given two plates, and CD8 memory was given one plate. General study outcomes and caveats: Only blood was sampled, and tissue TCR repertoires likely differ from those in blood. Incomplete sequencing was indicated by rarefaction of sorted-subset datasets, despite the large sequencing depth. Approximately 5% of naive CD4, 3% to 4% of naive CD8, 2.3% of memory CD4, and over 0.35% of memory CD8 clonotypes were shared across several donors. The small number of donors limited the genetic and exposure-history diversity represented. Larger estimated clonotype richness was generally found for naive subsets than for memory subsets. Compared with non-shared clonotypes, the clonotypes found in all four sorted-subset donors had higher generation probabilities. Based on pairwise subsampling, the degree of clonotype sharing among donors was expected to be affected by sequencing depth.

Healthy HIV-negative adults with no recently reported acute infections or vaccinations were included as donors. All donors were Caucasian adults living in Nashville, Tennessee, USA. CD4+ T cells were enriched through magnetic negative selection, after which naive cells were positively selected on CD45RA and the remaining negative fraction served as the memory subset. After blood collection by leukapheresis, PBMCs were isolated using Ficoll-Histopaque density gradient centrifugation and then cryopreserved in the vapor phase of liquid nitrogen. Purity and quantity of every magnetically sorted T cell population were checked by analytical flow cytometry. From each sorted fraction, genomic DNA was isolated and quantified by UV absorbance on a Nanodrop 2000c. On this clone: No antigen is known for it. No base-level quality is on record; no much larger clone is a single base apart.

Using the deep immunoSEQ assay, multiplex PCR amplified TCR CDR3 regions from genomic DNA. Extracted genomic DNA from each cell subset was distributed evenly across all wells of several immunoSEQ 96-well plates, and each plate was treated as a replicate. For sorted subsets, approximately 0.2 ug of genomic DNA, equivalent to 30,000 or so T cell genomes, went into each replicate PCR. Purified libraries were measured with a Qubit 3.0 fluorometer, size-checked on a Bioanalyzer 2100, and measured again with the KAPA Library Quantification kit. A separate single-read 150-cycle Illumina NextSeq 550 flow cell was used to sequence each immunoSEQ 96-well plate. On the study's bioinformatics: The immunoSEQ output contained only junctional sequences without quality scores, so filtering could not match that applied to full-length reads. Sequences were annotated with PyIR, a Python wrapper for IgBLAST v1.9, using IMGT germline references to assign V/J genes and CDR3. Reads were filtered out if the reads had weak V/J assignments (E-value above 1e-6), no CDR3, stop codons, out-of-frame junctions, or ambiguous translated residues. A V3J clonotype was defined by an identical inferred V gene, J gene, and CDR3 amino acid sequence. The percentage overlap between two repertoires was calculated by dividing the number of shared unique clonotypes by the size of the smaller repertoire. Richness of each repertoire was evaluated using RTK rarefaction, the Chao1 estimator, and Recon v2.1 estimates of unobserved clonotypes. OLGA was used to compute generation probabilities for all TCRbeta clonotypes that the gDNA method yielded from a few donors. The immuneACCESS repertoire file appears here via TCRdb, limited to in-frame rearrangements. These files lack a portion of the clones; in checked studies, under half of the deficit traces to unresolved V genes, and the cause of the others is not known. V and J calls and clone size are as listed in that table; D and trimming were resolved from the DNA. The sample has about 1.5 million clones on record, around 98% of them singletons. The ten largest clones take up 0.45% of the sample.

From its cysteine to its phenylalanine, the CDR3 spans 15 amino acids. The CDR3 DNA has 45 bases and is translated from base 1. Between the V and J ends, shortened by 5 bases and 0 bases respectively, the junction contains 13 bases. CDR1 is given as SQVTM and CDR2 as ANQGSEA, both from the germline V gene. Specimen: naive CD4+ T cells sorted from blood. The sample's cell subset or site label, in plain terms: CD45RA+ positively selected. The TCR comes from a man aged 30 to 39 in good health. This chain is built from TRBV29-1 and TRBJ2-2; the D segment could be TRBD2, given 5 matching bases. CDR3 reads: CSVLLWETNTGELFF. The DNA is TGCAGCGTTTTGTTGTGGGAGACGAACACCGGGGAGCTGTTTTTT.